What follows is one T cell receptor (beta chain) and its context. Once isolated by positive magnetic bead selection, the CD4+ and CD8+ cells had their purity checked by flow cytometry. The source of the sample is a study of somatic mutations in cytotoxic T cells in rheumatoid arthritis. Study information: Patient blood, roughly 27 ml in EDTA, was obtained immediately after diagnosis and prior to the start of any treatment. Including V beta1+ cells that were sequenced for TCRB, some T-cell populations stained with V beta antibodies were flow-sorted at nearly 100% purity.

Trimming took 0 bases from V and 3 from J, leaving 15 bases between them. CDR3 length equals 17 residues. The germline V gene has CDR1 SGHTA and CDR2 FQGTGA. Produced via immunoSEQ multiplex PCR; TCRdb's table is partial and in-frame only. The sample records about 4,500 clones, around 80% being singletons. The sequence was obtained from a woman aged 55-69 years with rheumatoid arthritis. Sequenced: CD8+ T cells sorted from blood. The chain links TRBV7-3 to TRBJ2-1, with D possibly being TRBD2 (6 bases). The CDR3 region has the DNA TGTGCCAGCAGCTTAACGGAAGTAGCGGATATCTACAATGAGCAGTTCTTC. Translated, it gives CASSLTEVADIYNEQFF.